Reported below is one T cell receptor (beta chain). The antigen is undetermined. This CDR3 comprises 15 residues. With V trimmed by 11 bases and J by 10 bases, 18 bases remained unmatched. The germline gives CDR1 LNHDA, CDR2 SQIVND (reference sequence). This entry comes from a study of radiotherapy plus CTLA-4 blockade in lung cancer. General study results and limits: In blood, TCR clones derived from the tumor expanded after radiotherapy plus ipilimumab.

The repertoire was sequenced with immunoSEQ multiplex PCR; TCRdb's copy has only in-frame clones and lacks some. The table lists 50,000 to 65,000 clones, about 76% of them singletons, with approximately 2.5% in the top ten. The V gene is TRBV19, the J gene TRBJ2-1; 9 positions agree with TRBD2. The sequence came from a human donor with non-small cell lung cancer whose response to radiotherapy plus ipilimumab could not be evaluated. The sample here was peripheral blood, taken from a patient treated with radiotherapy plus ipilimumab. CDR3 sequence (DNA): TGTGCCGTCGGGGGCCTAGCGGGACCAAAGGGGGAGCAGTTCTTC. Translating gives CAVGGLAGPKGEQFF.